What follows is one TCR beta chain and its context. The data derive from a study of blood T cell repertoires in COVID-19. Study background: T cells, B-cell-depleted T cells, or PBMCs supplied cDNA or gDNA.

Germline CDR1 MNHEY, CDR2 SVGAGI. After removal of 7 bases from V and 5 bases from J, the junction contained 7 bases not matched to a gene. The CDR3 consists of 13 residues. All recovered Cohort 3 donors got two negative PCRs, got clearance, or saw symptom resolution. Original processing methods: Amplified reference gene primers provided the basis for estimating nucleated cell counts. Sequencing used immunoSEQ multiplex PCR; TCRdb keeps in-frame clones, though not all of them. The DNA was the basis for D and trimming; V, J and clone size are from that table. The data show about 300,000 clones, 85% to 90% seen once.

The gene calls are TRBV6-5 and TRBJ1-1; the match to TRBD1 covers 7 bases. The TCR comes from a woman in her late teens or twenties who had recovered from COVID-19. Material: PBMCs or T cells enriched from blood (not recorded which). The CDR3 is CASILLTGTEAFF. The CDR3 DNA follows: TGTGCCAGCATTTTATTGACAGGGACTGAAGCTTTCTTT.